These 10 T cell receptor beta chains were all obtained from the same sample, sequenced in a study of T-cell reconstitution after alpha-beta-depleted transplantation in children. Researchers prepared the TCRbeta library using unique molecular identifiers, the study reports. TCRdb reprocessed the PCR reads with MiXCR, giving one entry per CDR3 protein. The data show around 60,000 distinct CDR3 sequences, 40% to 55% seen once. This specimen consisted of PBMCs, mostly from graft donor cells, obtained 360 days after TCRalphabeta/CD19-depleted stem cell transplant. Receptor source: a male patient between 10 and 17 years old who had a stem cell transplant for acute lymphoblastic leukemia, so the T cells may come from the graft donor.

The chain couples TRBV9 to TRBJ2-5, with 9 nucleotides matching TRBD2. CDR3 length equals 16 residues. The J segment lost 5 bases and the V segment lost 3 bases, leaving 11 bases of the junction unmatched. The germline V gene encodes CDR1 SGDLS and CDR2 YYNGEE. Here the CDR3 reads CASSAHPGLARETQYF. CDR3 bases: TGTGCCAGCAGCGCTCATCCGGGACTAGCAAGGGAGACCCAGTACTTC.

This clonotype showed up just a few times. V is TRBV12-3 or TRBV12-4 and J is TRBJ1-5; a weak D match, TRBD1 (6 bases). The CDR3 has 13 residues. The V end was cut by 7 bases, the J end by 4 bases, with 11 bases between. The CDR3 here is CASKRTDNQPQHF. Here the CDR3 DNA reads TGTGCCAGCAAGAGGACAGATAATCAGCCCCAGCATTTT.

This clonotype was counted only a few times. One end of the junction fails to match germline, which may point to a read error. DNA of the CDR3: TGCAGTGCTAGAGATCGGGTCCTTTGGAACTTC. Translated: CSARDRVLWNF. The V and J genes are TRBV20-1 and TRBJ2-5; D is unresolved. The CDR3 runs 11 residues. The V gene's germline CDR1 is DFQATT and CDR2 SNEGSKA (reference sequence).

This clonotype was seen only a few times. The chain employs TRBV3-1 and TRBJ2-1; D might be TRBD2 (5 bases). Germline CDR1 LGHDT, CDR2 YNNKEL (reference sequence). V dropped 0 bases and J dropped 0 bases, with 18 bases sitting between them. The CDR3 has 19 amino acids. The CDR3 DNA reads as TGTGCCAGCAGCCAAGATGCGCGGCTGACTACTAGCTCCTACAATGAGCAGTTCTTC. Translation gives CASSQDARLTTSSYNEQFF.

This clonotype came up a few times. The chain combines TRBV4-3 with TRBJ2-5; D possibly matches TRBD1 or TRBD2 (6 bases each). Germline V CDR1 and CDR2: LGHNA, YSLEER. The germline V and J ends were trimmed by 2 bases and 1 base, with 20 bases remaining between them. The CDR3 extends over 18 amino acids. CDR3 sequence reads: CASSQNVGGSRAQETQYF. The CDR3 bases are TGCGCCAGCAGCCAAAATGTAGGGGGGAGCAGGGCCCAAGAGACCCAGTACTTC.

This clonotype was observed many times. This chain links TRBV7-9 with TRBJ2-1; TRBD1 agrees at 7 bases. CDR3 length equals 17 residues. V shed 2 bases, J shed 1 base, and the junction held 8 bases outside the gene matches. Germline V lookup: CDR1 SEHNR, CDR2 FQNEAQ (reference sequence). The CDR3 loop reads CASSLLRGKRSYNEQFF. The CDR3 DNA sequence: TGTGCCAGCAGCTTACTCAGGGGGAAGAGATCCTACAATGAGCAGTTCTTC. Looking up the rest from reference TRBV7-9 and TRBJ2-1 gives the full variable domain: DTGVSQNPRHKITKRGQNVTFRCDPISEHNRLYWYRQTLGQGPEFLTYFQNEAQLEKSRLLSDRFSAERPKGSFSTLEIQRTEQGDSAMYLCASSLLRGKRSYNEQFFGPGTRLTVL.

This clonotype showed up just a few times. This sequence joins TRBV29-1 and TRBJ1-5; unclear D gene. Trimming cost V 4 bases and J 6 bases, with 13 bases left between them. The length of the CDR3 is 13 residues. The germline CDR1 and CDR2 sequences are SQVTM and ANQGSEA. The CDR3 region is CSVADQRGQPQHF. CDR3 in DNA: TGCAGCGTTGCTGACCAACGAGGTCAGCCCCAGCATTTT.

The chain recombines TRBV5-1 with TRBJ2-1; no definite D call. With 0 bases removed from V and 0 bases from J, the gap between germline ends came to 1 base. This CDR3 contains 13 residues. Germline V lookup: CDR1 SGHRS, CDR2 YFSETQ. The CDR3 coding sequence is TGCGCCAGCAGCTTGGTCTCCTACAATGAGCAGTTCTTC. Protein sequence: CASSLVSYNEQFF.

The CDR3 spells CSARTGGNQPQHF. The CDR3 nucleotides read TGCAGTGCTAGGACAGGGGGCAATCAGCCCCAGCATTTT. V usage is TRBV20-1 and J usage is TRBJ1-5; the match to TRBD1 covers 8 bases. Per the germline V gene, CDR1 is DFQATT and CDR2 is SNEGSKA (reference sequence). V lost 3 bases, J lost 2 bases, and 0 bases stayed unmatched. This CDR3 is 13 amino acids long.

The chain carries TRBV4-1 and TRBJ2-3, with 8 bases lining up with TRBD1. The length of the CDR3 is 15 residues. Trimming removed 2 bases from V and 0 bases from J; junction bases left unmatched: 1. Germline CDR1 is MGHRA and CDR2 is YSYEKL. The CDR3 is CASSQRTGSTDTQYF. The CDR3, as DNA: TGCGCCAGCAGCCAAAGGACAGGGAGCACAGATACGCAGTATTTT.